Below, 4 T cell receptor beta chains from the same sample are listed, as sequenced in a study of early T cells in non-severe SARS-CoV-2 infection. TCRdb reanalysed the 5' RACE reads using MiXCR and keeps one entry per CDR3 protein. The sample has approximately 120,000 distinct CDR3 sequences, 14% to 15% seen once. The sequenced material came from whole blood. These receptor sequences come from an adult who was a healthcare worker with PCR-confirmed SARS-CoV-2 infection or an uninfected control (not recorded which).

This chain joins TRBV24-1 and TRBJ2-3; 7 bases line up with TRBD1. The CDR3 spans 15 residues. CDR1 and CDR2 from the germline V gene are KGHDR and SFDVKD. V lost 5 bases, J lost 6 bases, and 10 bases stayed unmatched. This CDR3 reads CATSGIGTAGDTQYF. Here the CDR3 DNA reads TGTGCCACCAGTGGAATCGGGACAGCCGGGGATACGCAGTATTTT.

V usage is TRBV20-1 and J usage is TRBJ1-5; possible D gene TRBD1, 5 bases. CDR1 is DFQATT, CDR2 SNEGSKA, per germline (reference sequence). The CDR3 length is 12 residues. V was cut by 3 bases and J by 9 bases, with 12 bases left in between. The CDR3 coding sequence is TGCAGTGCTAGCCTCGGGGGGTCGCCCCAGCATTTT. This codes for CSASLGGSPQHF.

This chain joins TRBV11-2 and TRBJ2-5, with TRBD1 as a possible D gene (5 bases). This CDR3 has 16 residues. V dropped 2 bases and J dropped 1 base, with 14 bases sitting between them. Germline V lookup: CDR1 SGHAT, CDR2 FQNNGV. Written as DNA, the CDR3 is TGTGCCAGCAGCTTAAATAAGAGACAGCCCCAAGAGACCCAGTACTTC. It translates to CASSLNKRQPQETQYF.

This clonotype was counted a few times. The J gene is TRBJ2-3, the V gene TRBV29-1; D tentatively reads TRBD1 or TRBD2 (5 bases each). V lost 7 bases to trimming and J lost 0 bases, with 11 bases between them. Germline V gene sequence: CDR1 SQVTM, CDR2 ANQGSEA. The CDR3 runs to 13 residues. The CDR3 DNA is TGCAGCGGATCCGGGACGAGCACAGATACGCAGTATTTT. Its protein product is CSGSGTSTDTQYF.